This T cell receptor beta chain derives from a study of CD8+CD57+ T cells in acquired aplastic anemia. Study at large: DNA per sorted CD4+ or CD8+ sample ranged about 0.17 to 27.4 ug, averaging roughly 3.2 ug.

As concerns this clonotype: Its target is unknown.

CDR3 and TCR beta VDJ profiling relied on a genomic DNA template. MiXCR was run by TCRdb on the reads, yielding one entry per CDR3 protein. The table includes roughly 250,000 distinct CDR3 sequences, approximately 79% detected once. Germline CDR1 is SGHRS and CDR2 is YFSETQ. The V end lost 2 bases, the J end lost 1 base, and 22 bases lay between the germline ends. The CDR3 totals 18 residues. Whole-study findings and limits: Found in both controls and patients were approximately 31 CD8+ CDR3 sequences.

All patients picked for sequencing had shown, by flow cytometry, an expansion of CD8+CD57+ cells. Severe acquired aplastic anemia affected all patients. Sequencing input: sorted CD4+, CD8+, or CD8+CD57+ T cells (not recorded which) from PBMCs. This clonotype was obtained from a human donor with aplastic anemia. The chain is built from TRBV5-1 and TRBJ2-7; D may be TRBD2 (5 bases). CDR3 sequence: CASSFESYGKALSYEQYV. In DNA, the CDR3 is TGCGCCAGCAGCTTTGAATCATACGGGAAAGCCCTTTCCTACGAGCAGTACGTC.